Here is one T cell receptor beta chain with its context. What it binds is not known. These data come from a study of blood T cells in healthy people across ages. General study points: Estimated diversity that came from one million T cells was considered an underestimate. Observed TCR beta diversity per million T cells went down as age went up. This fall followed a roughly linear course with age. In long-lived donors, naive CD4+ cell counts and diversity exceeded those of aged donors.

Trimming took 0 bases from V and 2 from J, leaving 12 bases between them. This CDR3 is 15 amino acids long. Germline-derived CDR1 and CDR2 are DFQATT and SNEGSKA (reference sequence). Next came a second PCR, run for about 6 to 12 cycles, which used a sample-barcoded 5' primer along with a J-beta primer mix. TCRdb called the 5' RACE reads again in MiXCR, with one record for every CDR3 protein. Seen here are around 800,000 distinct CDR3 sequences, 53% observed once, and the top ten hold approximately 41%. No fewer than 5.5 micrograms of total RNA were isolated from every sample. Material: blood. The rearrangement links TRBV20-1 to TRBJ2-3; D gene unclear. This clonotype was obtained from a man at least 80 years old in good health. CDR3: CSARDPGFFTDTQYF. Here the CDR3 DNA reads TGCAGTGCTAGAGATCCTGGTTTTTTCACAGATACGCAGTATTTT.